This T cell receptor (beta chain) appears in the sequencing data of a study of T cells in Graves' hyperthyroidism and ophthalmopathy. Regions amplified from RNA transcripts were the TCR beta CDR3 regions. TCR CDR3 regions were first amplified by RT-PCR with HTBI primers. From the multiplex PCR reads, TCRdb called clonotypes with MiXCR, one entry per CDR3 protein. The sample contains 690,000 or so distinct CDR3 sequences, 18% of which appear only once. Points from the study as a whole: Ophthalmopathy was separated from stable hyperthyroidism by a 13 V-J model. Also found in blood were most expanded thyroid clonotypes above 0.001.

This clonotype was seen ten or more times. Its antigen remains unknown. Any patient presenting with uncontrolled infection, other autoimmune disease, pregnancy or lactation was left out. The TCR comes from a woman between 50 and 59 years old with Graves' hyperthyroidism that later progressed to Graves' ophthalmopathy. The sample comprised blood.

CDR3 in amino acids: CASSRAGVGGYTF. CDR3 bases: TGTGCCAGCAGTCGAGCAGGGGTAGGTGGCTACACCTTC. This chain uses TRBV12-3 or TRBV12-4 with TRBJ1-2; D may be TRBD1 (6 bases). With 5 bases removed from V and 7 bases from J, the gap between germline ends came to 14 bases. There are 13 residues in the CDR3.